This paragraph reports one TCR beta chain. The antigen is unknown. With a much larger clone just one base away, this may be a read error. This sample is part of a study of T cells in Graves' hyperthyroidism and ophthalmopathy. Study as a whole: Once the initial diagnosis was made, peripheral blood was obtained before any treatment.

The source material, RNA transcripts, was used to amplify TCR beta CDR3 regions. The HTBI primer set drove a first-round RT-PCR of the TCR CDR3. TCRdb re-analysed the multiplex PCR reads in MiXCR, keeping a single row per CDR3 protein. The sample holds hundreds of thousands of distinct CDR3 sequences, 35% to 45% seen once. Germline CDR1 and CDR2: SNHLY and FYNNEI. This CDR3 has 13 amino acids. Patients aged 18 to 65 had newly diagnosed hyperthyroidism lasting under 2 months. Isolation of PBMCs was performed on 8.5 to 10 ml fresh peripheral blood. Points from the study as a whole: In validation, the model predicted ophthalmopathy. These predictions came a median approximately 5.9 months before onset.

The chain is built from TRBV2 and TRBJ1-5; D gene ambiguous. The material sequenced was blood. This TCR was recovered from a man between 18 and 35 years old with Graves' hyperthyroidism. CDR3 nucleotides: TGTGCCAGCAGTGAAGGAATTAGTCAGCCCCGGCATTTT. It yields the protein CASSEGISQPRHF.